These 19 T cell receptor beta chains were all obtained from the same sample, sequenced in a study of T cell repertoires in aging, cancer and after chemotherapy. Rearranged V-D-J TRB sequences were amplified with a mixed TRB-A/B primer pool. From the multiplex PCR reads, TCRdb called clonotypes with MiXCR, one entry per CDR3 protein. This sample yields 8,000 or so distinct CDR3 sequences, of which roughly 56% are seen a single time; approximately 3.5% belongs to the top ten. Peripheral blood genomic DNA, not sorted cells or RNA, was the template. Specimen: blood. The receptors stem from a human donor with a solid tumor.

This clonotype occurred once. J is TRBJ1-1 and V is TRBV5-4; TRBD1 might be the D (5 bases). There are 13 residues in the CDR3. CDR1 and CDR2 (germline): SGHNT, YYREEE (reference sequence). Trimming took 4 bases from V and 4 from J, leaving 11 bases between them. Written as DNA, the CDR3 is TGTGCCAGCAGCCGGGACCCCAGCACTGAAGCTTTCTTT. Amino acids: CASSRDPSTEAFF.

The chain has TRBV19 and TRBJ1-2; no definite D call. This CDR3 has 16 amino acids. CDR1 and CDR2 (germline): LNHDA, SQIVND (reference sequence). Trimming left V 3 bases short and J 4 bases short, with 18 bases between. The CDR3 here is CASSMLADLTPYGYTF. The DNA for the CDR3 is TGTGCCAGTAGTATGTTAGCGGACCTAACACCCTATGGCTACACCTTC.

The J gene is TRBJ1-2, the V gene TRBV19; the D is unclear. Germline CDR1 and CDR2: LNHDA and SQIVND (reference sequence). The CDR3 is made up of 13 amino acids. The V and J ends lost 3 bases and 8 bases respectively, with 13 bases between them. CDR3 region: CASSISQVRGYTF. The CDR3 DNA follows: TGTGCCAGTAGTATTTCACAAGTAAGGGGCTACACCTTC.

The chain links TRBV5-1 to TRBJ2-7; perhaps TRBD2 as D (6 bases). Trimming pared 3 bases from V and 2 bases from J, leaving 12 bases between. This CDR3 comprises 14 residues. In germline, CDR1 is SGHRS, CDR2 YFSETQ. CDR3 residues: CASSSRDFPYEQYF. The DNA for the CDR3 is TGCGCCAGCAGCTCACGGGACTTTCCCTACGAGCAGTACTTC.

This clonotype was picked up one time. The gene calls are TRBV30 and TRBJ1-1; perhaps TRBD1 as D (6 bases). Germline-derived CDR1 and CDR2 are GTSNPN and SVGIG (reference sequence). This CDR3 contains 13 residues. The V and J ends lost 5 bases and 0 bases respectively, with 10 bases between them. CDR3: CAWAGQMNTEAFF. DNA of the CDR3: TGTGCCTGGGCGGGACAAATGAACACTGAAGCTTTCTTT.

CDR3 nucleotide sequence: TGTGCCAGCAGTTACTCAGCAGGGCCCAATGAGCAGTTCTTC. As protein: CASSYSAGPNEQFF. The chain recombines TRBV6-6 with TRBJ2-1, with TRBD1 as a possible D gene (5 bases). Germline assignment: CDR1 MNHNY and CDR2 SVGAGI (reference sequence). V gave up 0 bases and J gave up 6 bases, with 9 bases separating them. The CDR3 contains 14 residues.

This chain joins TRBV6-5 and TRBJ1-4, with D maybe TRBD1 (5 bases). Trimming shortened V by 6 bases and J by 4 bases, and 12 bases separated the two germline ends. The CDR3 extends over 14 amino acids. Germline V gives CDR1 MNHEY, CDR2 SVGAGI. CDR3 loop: CASRPDRFNEKLFF. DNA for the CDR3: TGTGCCAGCAGACCCGACAGATTTAATGAAAAACTGTTTTTT.

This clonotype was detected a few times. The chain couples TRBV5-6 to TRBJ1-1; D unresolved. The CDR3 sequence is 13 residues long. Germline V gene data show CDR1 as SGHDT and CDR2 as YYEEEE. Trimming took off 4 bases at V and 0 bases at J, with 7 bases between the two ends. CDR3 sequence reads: CASSLGLNTEAFF. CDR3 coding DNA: TGTGCCAGCAGCCTGGGATTGAACACTGAAGCTTTCTTT.

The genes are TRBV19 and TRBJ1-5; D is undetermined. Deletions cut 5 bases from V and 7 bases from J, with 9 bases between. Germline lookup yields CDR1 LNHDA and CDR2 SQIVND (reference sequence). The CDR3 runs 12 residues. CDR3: CASSFGPQPQHF. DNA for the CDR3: TGTGCCAGTAGTTTTGGGCCGCAGCCCCAGCATTTT. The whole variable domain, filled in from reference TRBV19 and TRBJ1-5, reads DGGITQSPKYLFRKEGQNVTLSCEQNLNHDAMYWYRQDPGQGLRLIYYSQIVNDFQKGDIAEGYSVSREKKESFPLTVTSAQKNPTAFYLCASSFGPQPQHFGDGTRLSIL.

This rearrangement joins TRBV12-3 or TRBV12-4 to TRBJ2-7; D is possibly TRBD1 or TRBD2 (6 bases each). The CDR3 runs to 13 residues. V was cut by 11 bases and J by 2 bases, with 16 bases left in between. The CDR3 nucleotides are TGTGCCTCCTCAGAAGGGGGGCCCTACGAGCAGTACTTC. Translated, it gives CASSEGGPYEQYF.

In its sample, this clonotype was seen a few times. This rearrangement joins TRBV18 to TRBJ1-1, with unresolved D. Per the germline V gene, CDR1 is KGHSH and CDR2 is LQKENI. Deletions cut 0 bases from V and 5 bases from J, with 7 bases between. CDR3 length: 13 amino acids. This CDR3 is CASSPPWRTEAFF. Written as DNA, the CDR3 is TGTGCCAGCTCACCACCTTGGAGGACTGAAGCTTTCTTT.

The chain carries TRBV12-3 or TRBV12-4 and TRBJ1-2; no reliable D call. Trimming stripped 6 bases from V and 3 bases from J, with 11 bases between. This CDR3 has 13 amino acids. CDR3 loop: CASSYTGDYGYTF. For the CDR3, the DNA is TGTGCCAGCAGCTACACCGGGGACTATGGCTACACCTTC.

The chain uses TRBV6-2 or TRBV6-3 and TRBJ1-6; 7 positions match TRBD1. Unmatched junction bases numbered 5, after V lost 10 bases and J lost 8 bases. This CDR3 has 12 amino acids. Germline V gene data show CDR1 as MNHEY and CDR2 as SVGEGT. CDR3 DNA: TGTGCCAAACAGGGGTGGGATTCACCCCTCCACTTT. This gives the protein CAKQGWDSPLHF.

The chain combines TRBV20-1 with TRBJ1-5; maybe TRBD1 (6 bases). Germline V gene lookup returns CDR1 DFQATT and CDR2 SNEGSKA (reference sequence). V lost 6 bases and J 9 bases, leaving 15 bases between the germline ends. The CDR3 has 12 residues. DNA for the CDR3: TGCAGTGCCAGGGGCGGGAGTTGGCCCCAGCATTTT. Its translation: CSARGGSWPQHF.

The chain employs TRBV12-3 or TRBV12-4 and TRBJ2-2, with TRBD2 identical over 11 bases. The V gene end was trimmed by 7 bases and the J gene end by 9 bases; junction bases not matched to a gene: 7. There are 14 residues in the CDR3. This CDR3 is CASTRTSGWRELFF. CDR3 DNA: TGTGCCAGCACCCGGACTAGCGGGTGGCGGGAGCTGTTTTTT.

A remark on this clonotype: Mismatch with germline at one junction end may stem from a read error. CDR3 DNA sequence: TGTGCCAGCAGTTTAGGGGCCCGGCCCCCTTACGAGCAGTACTTC. Its protein product is CASSLGARPPYEQYF. The chain recombines TRBV7-9 with TRBJ2-7; D is possibly TRBD1 (5 bases). Germline V gene lookup returns CDR1 SEHNR and CDR2 FQNEAQ (reference sequence). The CDR3 length is 15 residues.

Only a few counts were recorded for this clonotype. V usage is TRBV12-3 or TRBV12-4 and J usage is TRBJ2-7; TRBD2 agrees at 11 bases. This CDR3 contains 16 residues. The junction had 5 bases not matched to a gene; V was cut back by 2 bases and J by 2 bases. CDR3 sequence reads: CASSLKGTSGPYEQYF. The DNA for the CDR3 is TGTGCCAGCAGTTTAAAAGGGACTAGCGGTCCCTACGAGCAGTACTTC.

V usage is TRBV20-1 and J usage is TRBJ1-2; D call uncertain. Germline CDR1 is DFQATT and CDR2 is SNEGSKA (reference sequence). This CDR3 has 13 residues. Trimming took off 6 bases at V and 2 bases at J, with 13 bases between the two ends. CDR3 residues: CSALLLGNYGYTF. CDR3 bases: TGCAGTGCCCTACTACTAGGCAACTATGGCTACACCTTC.

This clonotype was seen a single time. CDR3 region: CASSPTSGSFYEQYF. The CDR3 coding sequence is TGTGCCAGCAGCCCCACTAGCGGGAGTTTCTACGAGCAGTACTTC. The V call is TRBV11-1, the J call TRBJ2-7; 11 bases fit TRBD2. Germline V lookup: CDR1 SGHAT, CDR2 FQDESV (reference sequence). This CDR3 has 15 residues. Trimming cost V 5 bases and J 3 bases; bases outside gene matches: 6. The entire variable domain, with the rest obtained from reference TRBV11-1 and TRBJ2-7, is as follows: EAEVAQSPRYKITEKSQAVAFWCDPISGHATLYWYRQILGQGPELLVQFQDESVVDDSQLPKDRFSAERLKGVDSTLKIQPAELGDSAMYLCASSPTSGSFYEQYFGPGTRLTVT.